What follows is one T cell receptor (beta chain) and its context. Repertoires were generated with immunoSEQ multiplex PCR, while TCRdb's copy carries only in-frame clones and drops some. The sample has some 170,000 clones, 70% to 90% seen once. The entry originates in a study of blood T cell repertoires in COVID-19. Looked up from germline, CDR1 is WNHNN and CDR2 is SYGVQD (reference sequence). The CDR3 is made up of 14 amino acids. Germline trimming cut 5 bases from V and 5 bases from J; bases unmatched to any gene: 7. The chain is built from TRBV10-1 and TRBJ2-5, with 8 bases that match TRBD2. This clonotype was sampled from a human donor in a cohort sampled during active COVID-19. The sequencing sample was made of peripheral blood. The DNA for the CDR3 is TGCGCCAGCAGTCGGCGGGAGGCCGGGGAGACCCAGTACTTC. Its translation: CASSRREAGETQYF.